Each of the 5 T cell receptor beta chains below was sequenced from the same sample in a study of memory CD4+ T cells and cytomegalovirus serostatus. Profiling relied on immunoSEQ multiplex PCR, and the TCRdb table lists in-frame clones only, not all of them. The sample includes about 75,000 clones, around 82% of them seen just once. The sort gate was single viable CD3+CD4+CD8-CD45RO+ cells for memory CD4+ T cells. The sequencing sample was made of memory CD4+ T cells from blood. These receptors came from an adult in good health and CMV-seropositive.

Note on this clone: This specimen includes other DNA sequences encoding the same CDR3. In nucleotides, the CDR3 is TGTGCCAGCTCACCTGGACAGGCTGAAGCTTTCTTT. Translation gives CASSPGQAEAFF. The chain employs TRBV18 and TRBJ1-1; 7 bases agree with TRBD1. Germline V gene lookup returns CDR1 KGHSH and CDR2 LQKENI. The CDR3 length is 12 residues. The V gene end was trimmed by 3 bases and the J gene end by 6 bases; junction bases not matched to a gene: 1.

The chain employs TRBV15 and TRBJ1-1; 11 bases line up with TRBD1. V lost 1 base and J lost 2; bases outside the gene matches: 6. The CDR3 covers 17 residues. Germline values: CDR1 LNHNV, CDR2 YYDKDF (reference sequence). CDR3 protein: CATSRGTGGAGNTEAFF. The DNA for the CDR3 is TGTGCCACCAGCAGAGGGACAGGGGGCGCGGGAAACACTGAAGCTTTCTTT.

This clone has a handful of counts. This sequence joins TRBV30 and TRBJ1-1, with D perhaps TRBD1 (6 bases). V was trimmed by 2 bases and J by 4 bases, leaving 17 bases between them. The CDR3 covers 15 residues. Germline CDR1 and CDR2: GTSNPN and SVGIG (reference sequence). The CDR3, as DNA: TGTGCCTGGAGTTCCGAATGGGGGGCGGGCACTGAAGCTTTCTTT. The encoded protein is CAWSSEWGAGTEAFF.

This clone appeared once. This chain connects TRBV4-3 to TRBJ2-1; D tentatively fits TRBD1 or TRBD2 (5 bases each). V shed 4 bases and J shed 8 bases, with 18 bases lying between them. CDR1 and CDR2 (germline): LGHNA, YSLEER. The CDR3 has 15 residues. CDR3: CASSLYITQGDEQFF. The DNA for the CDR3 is TGCGCCAGCAGCCTCTATATTACCCAGGGAGATGAGCAGTTCTTC.

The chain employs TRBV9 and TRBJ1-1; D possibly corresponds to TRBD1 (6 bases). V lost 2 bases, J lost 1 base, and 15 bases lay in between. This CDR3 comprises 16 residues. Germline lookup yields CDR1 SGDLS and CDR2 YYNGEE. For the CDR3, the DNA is TGTGCCAGCAGCGTCACGGAGGGGGAGCGGAACACTGAAGCTTTCTTT. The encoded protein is CASSVTEGERNTEAFF.